The clone carrying this TCR beta chain was detected many times. Its antigen is as yet unknown. This specimen comes from a study of T cells in Graves' hyperthyroidism and ophthalmopathy. Regarding the study as a whole: Ophthalmopathy prediction by the model preceded onset by a median about 6.5 months.

RNA transcripts gave rise to amplified TCR beta CDR3 regions. Primed by the HTBI set, a first-round RT-PCR was run on the TCR CDR3. TCRdb recomputed calls from the multiplex PCR reads with MiXCR, one row per CDR3 protein. The table lists about 290,000 distinct CDR3 sequences, roughly an eighth of them singletons, with 6.5% to 10% in the top ten. CDR3 length: 16 residues. CDR1 is MNHEY and CDR2 is SMNVEV in the germline V gene (reference sequence). V dropped 1 base and J dropped 1 base, with 13 bases sitting between them. Diagnosis of hyperthyroidism was new in patients aged 18 to 65, and its duration was under 2 months. Any patient presenting with uncontrolled infection, other autoimmune disease, pregnancy or lactation was left out. Clinicians diagnosed patients from clinical symptoms, serum thyroxine and TRAb, thyroid ultrasound and orbital computed tomography.

Material for sequencing was blood. The chain employs TRBV27 and TRBJ1-1, with D perhaps matching TRBD1 (6 bases). The receptor was derived from a woman between 35 and 50 years old with Graves' hyperthyroidism. The CDR3 region has the DNA TGTGCCAGCAGTTTATTAGTAGGACAGCAGAACACTGAAGCTTTCTTT. Translation gives CASSLLVGQQNTEAFF.